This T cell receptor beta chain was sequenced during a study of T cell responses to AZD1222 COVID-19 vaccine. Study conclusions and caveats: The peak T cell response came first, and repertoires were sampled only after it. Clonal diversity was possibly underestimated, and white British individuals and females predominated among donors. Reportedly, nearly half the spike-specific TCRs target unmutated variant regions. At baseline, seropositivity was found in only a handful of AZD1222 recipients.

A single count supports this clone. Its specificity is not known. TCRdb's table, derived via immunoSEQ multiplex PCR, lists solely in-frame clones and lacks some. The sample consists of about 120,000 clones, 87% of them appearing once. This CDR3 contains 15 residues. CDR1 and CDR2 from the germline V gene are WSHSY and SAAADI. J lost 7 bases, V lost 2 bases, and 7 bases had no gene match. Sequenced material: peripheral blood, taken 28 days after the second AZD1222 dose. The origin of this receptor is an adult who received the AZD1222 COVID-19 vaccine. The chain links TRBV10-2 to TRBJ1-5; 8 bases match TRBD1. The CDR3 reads CASSEPGQGRQPQHF. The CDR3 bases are TGCGCCAGCAGTGAGCCCGGACAGGGTCGGCAGCCCCAGCATTTT.